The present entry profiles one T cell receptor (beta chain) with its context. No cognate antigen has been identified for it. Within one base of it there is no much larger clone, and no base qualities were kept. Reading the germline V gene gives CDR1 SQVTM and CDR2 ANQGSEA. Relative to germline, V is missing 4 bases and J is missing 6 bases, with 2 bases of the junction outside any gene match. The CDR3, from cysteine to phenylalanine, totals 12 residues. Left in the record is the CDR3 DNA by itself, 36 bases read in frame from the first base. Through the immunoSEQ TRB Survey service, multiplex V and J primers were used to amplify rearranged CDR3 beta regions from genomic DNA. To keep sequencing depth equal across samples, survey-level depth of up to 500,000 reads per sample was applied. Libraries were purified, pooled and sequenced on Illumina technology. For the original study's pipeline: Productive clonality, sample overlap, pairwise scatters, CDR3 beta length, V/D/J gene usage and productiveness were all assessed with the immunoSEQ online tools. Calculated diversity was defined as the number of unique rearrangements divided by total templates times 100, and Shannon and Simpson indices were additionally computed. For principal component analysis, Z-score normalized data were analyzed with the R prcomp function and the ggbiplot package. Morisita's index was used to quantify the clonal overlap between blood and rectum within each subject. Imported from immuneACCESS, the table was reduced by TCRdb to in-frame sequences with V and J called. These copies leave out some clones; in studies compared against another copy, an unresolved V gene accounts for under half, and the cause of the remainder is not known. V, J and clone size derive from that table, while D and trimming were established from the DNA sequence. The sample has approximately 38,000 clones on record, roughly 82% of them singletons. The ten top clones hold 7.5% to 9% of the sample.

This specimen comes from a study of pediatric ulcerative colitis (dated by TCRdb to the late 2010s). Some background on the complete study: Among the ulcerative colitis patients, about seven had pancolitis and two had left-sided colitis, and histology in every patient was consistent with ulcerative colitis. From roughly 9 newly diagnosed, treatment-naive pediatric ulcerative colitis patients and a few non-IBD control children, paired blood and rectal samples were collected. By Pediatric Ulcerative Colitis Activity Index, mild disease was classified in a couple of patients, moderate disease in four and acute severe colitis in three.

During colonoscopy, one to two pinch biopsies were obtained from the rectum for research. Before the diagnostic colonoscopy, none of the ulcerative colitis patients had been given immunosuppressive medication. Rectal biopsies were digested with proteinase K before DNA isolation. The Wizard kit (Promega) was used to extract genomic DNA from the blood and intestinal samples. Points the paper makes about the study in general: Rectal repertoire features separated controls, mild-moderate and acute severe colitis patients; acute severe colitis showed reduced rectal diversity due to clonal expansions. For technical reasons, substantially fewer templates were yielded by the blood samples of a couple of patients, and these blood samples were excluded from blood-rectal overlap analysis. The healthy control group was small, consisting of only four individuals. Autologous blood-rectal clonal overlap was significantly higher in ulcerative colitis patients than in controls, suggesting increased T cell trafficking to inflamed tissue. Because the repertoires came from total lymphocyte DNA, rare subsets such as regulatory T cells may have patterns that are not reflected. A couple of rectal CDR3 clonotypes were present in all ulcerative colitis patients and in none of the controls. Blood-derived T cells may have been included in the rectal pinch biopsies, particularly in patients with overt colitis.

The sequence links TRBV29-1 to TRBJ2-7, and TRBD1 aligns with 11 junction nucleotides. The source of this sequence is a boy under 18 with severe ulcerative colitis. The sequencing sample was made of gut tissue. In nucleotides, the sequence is TGCAGCGTTGGGGGACAGGGGGGCGAGCAGTACTTC. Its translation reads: CSVGGQGGEQYF.